The clone carrying this T cell receptor beta chain was recorded many times. What was amplified from RNA transcripts were TCR beta CDR3 regions. An initial round of RT-PCR targeting the TCR CDR3 relied on the HTBI primer set. TCRdb reanalysed the multiplex PCR reads using MiXCR and keeps one entry per CDR3 protein. The top ten hold about 37% of the sample, which has a few hundred thousand distinct CDR3 sequences, about an eighth seen once. These data originate in a study of T cells in Graves' hyperthyroidism and ophthalmopathy. The cohort's ophthalmopathy patients, a group with duration under 3 months, had a Clinical Activity Score of at least 3 and a NOSPECS grade of at least 4. The V end lost 5 bases, the J end lost 7 bases, and 15 bases lay between the germline ends. Germline-derived CDR1 and CDR2 are SGHVS and FNYEAQ. This CDR3 has 15 amino acids.

The chain carries TRBV7-6 and TRBJ1-6; maybe TRBD1 (5 bases). The sequence came from a woman aged 40 to 50 with Graves' ophthalmopathy. The specimen was blood. In DNA, the CDR3 is TGTGCCAGCAGCCTTAGTGGGCAGGGCAATTCACCCCTCCACTTT. Translated: CASSLSGQGNSPLHF.